Below are 15 T cell receptor beta chains sequenced from a single sample in a study of blood T cell repertoires in COVID-19. Libraries were prepared by immunoSEQ multiplex PCR; TCRdb keeps only in-frame clonotypes and omits some of them. The sample records about 300,000 clones, 85% to 90% being singletons. Sequenced: peripheral blood. These TCRs come from a man aged 40-55 years with acute or convalescent COVID-19.

This clone was seen just once. The V gene is TRBV5-1, the J gene TRBJ1-5; D ambiguous. This CDR3 has 13 amino acids. Per the germline V gene, CDR1 is SGHRS and CDR2 is YFSETQ. Trimming pared 0 bases from V and 10 bases from J, leaving 11 bases between. The chain's CDR3 is CASSLVGPSPQHF. The DNA for the CDR3 is TGCGCCAGCAGCTTGGTTGGCCCATCCCCCCAGCATTTT.

This clone was seen more than once but under ten times. The chain carries TRBV6-5 and TRBJ2-2; D may be TRBD1 (6 bases). CDR3 length: 14 amino acids. Germline assignment: CDR1 MNHEY and CDR2 SVGAGI. The ends were cut back, 5 bases at V and 4 bases at J, with 11 bases in the middle. In nucleotides, the CDR3 is TGTGCCAGCAGTCTGACAGGAAGCACCGGGGAGCTGTTTTTT. Translation: CASSLTGSTGELFF.

J is TRBJ1-1 and V is TRBV6-6, with D possibly TRBD1 on 5 matching bases. Trimming cost V 5 bases and J 3 bases, with 25 bases left between them. Germline CDR1 reads MNHNY; CDR2 reads SVGAGI (reference sequence). The CDR3 contains 18 residues. CDR3 residues: CASSRFRDSSLGDTEAFF. The CDR3 nucleotides read TGTGCCAGCAGTCGATTCCGGGACTCCTCTTTGGGGGACACTGAAGCTTTCTTT.

V and J are TRBV7-9 and TRBJ1-4; tentatively, D is TRBD1 (6 bases). This CDR3 contains 17 residues. In germline, CDR1 is SEHNR, CDR2 FQNEAQ (reference sequence). Trimming removed 5 bases at V and 4 bases at J, with 20 bases between. In DNA, the CDR3 is TGTGCCAGCAGCCCCAGACAGGCTTCGGCGCATAATGAAAAACTGTTTTTT. As protein: CASSPRQASAHNEKLFF.

This chain links TRBV12-3 or TRBV12-4 with TRBJ2-2, with 9 nucleotides matching TRBD1. The CDR3 extends over 13 amino acids. The J segment lost 6 bases and the V segment lost 6 bases, leaving 2 bases of the junction unmatched. The DNA for the CDR3 is TGTGCCAGCAGGGACAGGGGTCCCGGGGAGCTGTTTTTT. This gives the protein CASRDRGPGELFF.

This chain joins TRBV3-1 (or the pseudogene TRBV3-2) and TRBJ1-5; no clear D gene. The V end was cut by 2 bases, the J end by 2 bases, with 7 bases between. The CDR3 has 14 amino acids. CDR1 is LGHDT, CDR2 YNNKEL, per germline (reference sequence). CDR3 in DNA: TGTGCCAGCAGCCAAAGGGAGGGCAATCAGCCCCAGCATTTT. Translation: CASSQREGNQPQHF.

The V call is TRBV30, the J call TRBJ2-1, with 7 bases aligning to TRBD2. V dropped 1 base and J dropped 7; count of bases not matched to a gene: 7. The CDR3 covers 14 residues. Germline values: CDR1 GTSNPN, CDR2 SVGIG (reference sequence). CDR3 residues: CAWSDSGPGNEQFF. CDR3 sequence (DNA): TGTGCCTGGAGTGATAGCGGGCCAGGGAATGAGCAGTTCTTC.

This clone came up once. This chain uses TRBV14 with TRBJ2-2; 8 nucleotides agree with TRBD1. After removal of 4 bases from V and 5 bases from J, the junction contained 3 bases not matched to a gene. The CDR3 has 14 residues. Germline CDR1 reads SGHDN; CDR2 reads FVKESK. The CDR3 loop reads CASSPQGATGELFF. The CDR3 coding sequence is TGTGCCAGCAGCCCCCAGGGGGCAACCGGGGAGCTGTTTTTT.

The chain couples TRBV24-1 to TRBJ2-3; D is undetermined. The length of the CDR3 is 15 residues. Germline V CDR1 and CDR2: KGHDR, SFDVKD. Trimming pared 2 bases from V and 3 bases from J, leaving 11 bases between. The CDR3 nucleotides are TGTGCCACCAGTGATTCCTGGCCGGGTACAGATACGCAGTATTTT. Translating gives CATSDSWPGTDTQYF.

This chain uses TRBV7-8 with TRBJ1-6, with D possibly TRBD1 on 6 matching bases. Trimming left V 3 bases short and J 5 bases short, with 11 bases between. Germline lookup yields CDR1 SGHVS and CDR2 FQNEAQ. The CDR3 is 15 residues long. This CDR3 is CASSFRTVNNSPLHF. The CDR3 DNA reads as TGTGCCAGCAGCTTTAGGACAGTCAATAATTCACCCCTCCACTTT.

The rearrangement joins TRBV3-1 (or the pseudogene TRBV3-2) to TRBJ1-1; D gene ambiguous. Germline assignment: CDR1 LGHDT and CDR2 YNNKEL (reference sequence). This CDR3 has 15 residues. With 4 bases removed from V and 8 bases from J, the gap between germline ends came to 20 bases. CDR3 DNA: TGTGCCAGCAGCCCTTATTGGCATGATAAAACCGAAGCTTTCTTT. Translated: CASSPYWHDKTEAFF.

The rearrangement links TRBV3-1 (or the pseudogene TRBV3-2) to TRBJ2-7; perhaps TRBD1 as D (6 bases). This CDR3 has 14 residues. With 0 bases removed from V and 2 bases from J, the gap between germline ends came to 8 bases. Looked up from germline, CDR1 is LGHDT and CDR2 is YNNKEL (reference sequence). CDR3 amino acids: CASSQEWTAYEQYF. In DNA form, the CDR3 reads TGTGCCAGCAGCCAAGAGTGGACAGCCTACGAGCAGTACTTC.

J is TRBJ1-4 and V is TRBV11-2; 8 bases are shared with TRBD1. Trimming at V came to 3 bases and at J to 8 bases, leaving 5 bases not matched to a gene. The CDR3 loop spans 14 amino acids. Germline V CDR1 and CDR2: SGHAT, FQNNGV. In DNA form, the CDR3 reads TGTGCCAGCAGCTTCGGGACAGGTGGCGAAAAACTGTTTTTT. Translation: CASSFGTGGEKLFF.

In its sample, this clone was seen once. The chain joins TRBV5-6 to TRBJ2-2; the match to TRBD2 covers 9 bases. J gave up 2 bases and V 4 bases, and 9 bases lay outside the gene matches. There are 17 residues in the CDR3. CDR1 and CDR2 (germline): SGHDT, YYEEEE. CDR3 in amino acids: CASSPLGLASNTGELFF. As DNA, the CDR3 is TGTGCCAGCAGCCCCCTCGGACTAGCGAGTAACACCGGGGAGCTGTTTTTT.

This chain connects TRBV7-2 to TRBJ2-7, with TRBD1 matching over 9 bases. This CDR3 has 15 amino acids. The ends lost 6 bases at V and 3 bases at J; junction bases unmatched: 9. CDR1 and CDR2 from the germline V gene are SGHTA and FQGNSA. The CDR3 here is CASSRSGTGYYEQYF. DNA for the CDR3: TGTGCCAGCAGTCGCTCCGGGACAGGGTACTACGAGCAGTACTTC.